This TCR beta chain was sequenced for a study of T cell clonotyping in hematopoietic cell transplantation. Sequencing was performed with immunoSEQ multiplex PCR; in TCRdb, only in-frame clones are kept and a portion is missing. The sample consists of 4,500 to 6,500 clones, around four fifths of them appearing once. The CDR3 runs to 14 residues. Trimming cost V 5 bases and J 5 bases; bases outside gene matches: 5. Germline CDR1 reads SGHAT; CDR2 reads FQNNGV. The receptor comes from a male patient in his fifties who had an allogeneic stem cell transplant from an unrelated donor, so the T cells may come from the graft donor. Some clones in this sample may be carry-over from other donors' samples. The material was PBMCs, obtained 100 days after allogeneic stem cell transplant. The chain has TRBV11-2 and TRBJ1-4, with TRBD1 identical over 7 bases. CDR3 sequence (DNA): TGTGCCAGCAGCCTCCGGGACAGAAATGAAAAACTGTTTTTT. It yields the protein CASSLRDRNEKLFF.